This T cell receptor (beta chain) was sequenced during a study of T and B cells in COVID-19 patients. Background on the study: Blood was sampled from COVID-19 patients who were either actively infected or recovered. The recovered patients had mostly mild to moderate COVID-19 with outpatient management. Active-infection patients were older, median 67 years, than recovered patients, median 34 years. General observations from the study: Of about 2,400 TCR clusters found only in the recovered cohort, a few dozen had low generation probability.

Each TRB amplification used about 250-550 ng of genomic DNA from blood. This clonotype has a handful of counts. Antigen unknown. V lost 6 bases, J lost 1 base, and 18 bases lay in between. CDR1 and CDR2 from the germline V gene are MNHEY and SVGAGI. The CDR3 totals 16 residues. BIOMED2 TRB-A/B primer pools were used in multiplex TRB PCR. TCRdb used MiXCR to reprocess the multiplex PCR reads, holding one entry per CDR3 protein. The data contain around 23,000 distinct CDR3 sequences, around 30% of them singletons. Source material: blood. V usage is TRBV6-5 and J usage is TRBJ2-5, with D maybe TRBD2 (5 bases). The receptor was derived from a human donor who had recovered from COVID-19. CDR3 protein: CASSLASSRGQETQYF. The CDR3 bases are TGTGCCAGCAGCTTAGCGAGCAGCCGGGGCCAAGAGACCCAGTACTTC.